Each of the 10 T cell receptor beta chains below was sequenced from the same sample in a study of circulating and synovial CD4+ cells in juvenile arthritis. Clones were read by immunoSEQ multiplex PCR, and TCRdb kept only the in-frame ones, dropping some. The repertoire holds roughly 14,000 clones, with over 70% as singletons. The source material was CD4+ T cells from synovial fluid. The receptors shown here come from a human patient with juvenile idiopathic arthritis. Some clones in this sample may be carry-over from other donors' samples.

A remark on this clone: Mismatch with germline at one junction end may stem from a read error. This chain connects TRBV6-5 to TRBJ2-4; D gene ambiguous. The CDR3 spans 14 residues. Germline lookup yields CDR1 MNHEY and CDR2 SVGAGI. The DNA of the CDR3 is TGTGCCAGCAGTTCCTCAGTAGCCCAAAACATTCAGTACTTC. The encoded protein is CASSSSVAQNIQYF.

The V and J genes are TRBV6-5 and TRBJ1-2; 7 bases fit TRBD1. Germline V gene sequence: CDR1 MNHEY, CDR2 SVGAGI. V was clipped by 9 bases and J by 8 bases; unmatched bases: 6. The CDR3 length is 11 residues. CDR3 loop: CASRQGEGYTF. The CDR3 nucleotides read TGTGCCAGTAGACAGGGCGAGGGCTACACCTTC.

V usage is TRBV28 and J usage is TRBJ2-6; D is undetermined. The CDR3 extends over 12 amino acids. Trimming shortened V by 8 bases and J by 0 bases, and 2 bases separated the two germline ends. Germline CDR1 reads MDHEN; CDR2 reads SYDVKM. The CDR3 region is CASYSGANVLTF. In DNA, the CDR3 is TGTGCCAGCTACTCTGGGGCCAACGTCCTGACTTTC.

V gene TRBV7-9 combines with J gene TRBJ2-7; tentative D call: TRBD1 (9 bases). V lost 4 bases and J 7 bases, leaving 20 bases between the germline ends. The CDR3 extends over 15 amino acids. Germline V gene lookup returns CDR1 SEHNR and CDR2 FQNEAQ (reference sequence). The CDR3 reads CASSSETGGGGEQYF. DNA for the CDR3: TGTGCCAGCAGCTCGGAAACAGGGGGCGGGGGGGAGCAGTACTTC.

This clone occurred once. V is TRBV29-1 and J is TRBJ2-3; a weak D match, TRBD1 (6 bases). V was cut by 5 bases and J by 0 bases, with 21 bases left in between. In germline, CDR1 is SQVTM, CDR2 ANQGSEA. The CDR3 has 17 amino acids. The CDR3 DNA reads as TGCAGCGTTATACTCGCTGGGACATACTCTAGCACAGATACGCAGTATTTT. Amino acid sequence: CSVILAGTYSSTDTQYF.

As concerns this clone: The junction does not match germline at one end; this may be a read error. V gene TRBV6-1 combines with J gene TRBJ1-6; D is perhaps TRBD1 (5 bases). CDR3 length: 15 residues. The germline V gene has CDR1 MNHNS and CDR2 SASEGT. The CDR3 DNA is TGTGCCAGCAGTGAAGTCAGGGCTCAAGGTTCACCCCCCCACTTT. Protein: CASSEVRAQGSPPHF.

About this clone: An end of the junction differs from the germline gene, which may be a read error. Other DNA variants within this sample encode the same CDR3. J is TRBJ1-6 and V is TRBV4-1; D is ambiguous. This CDR3 region has 16 residues. CDR1 is MGHRA, CDR2 YSYEKL, per germline. CDR3: CASSQDMRSYNSPLHF. CDR3 bases: TGCGCCAGCAGCCAAGATATGCGCTCCTATAATTCCCCCCTCCACTTT.

This chain uses TRBV2 with TRBJ2-3; 8 bases fit TRBD1. The J segment lost 1 base and the V segment lost 4 bases, leaving 4 bases of the junction unmatched. Germline CDR1 SNHLY, CDR2 FYNNEI. This CDR3 has 15 amino acids. The CDR3 loop reads CASSVTGAGTDTQYF. CDR3 coding DNA: TGTGCCAGCAGTGTGACAGGGGCGGGCACAGATACGCAGTATTTT.

This chain connects TRBV9 to TRBJ1-1; 10 bases map to TRBD1. The CDR3 consists of 15 residues. J was trimmed by 11 bases and V by 3 bases; bases with no gene match: 13. The germline CDR1 and CDR2 sequences are SGDLS and YYNGEE. The CDR3 sequence: CASSGNPGQGRDAFF. For the CDR3, the DNA is TGTGCCAGCAGCGGGAATCCGGGACAGGGGAGGGATGCTTTCTTT.

About this clone: An end of the junction does not agree with germline; a read error may underlie this. V is TRBV4-3 and J is TRBJ1-2, with unresolved D. Germline V gives CDR1 LGHNA, CDR2 YSLEER. The CDR3 consists of 16 residues. The CDR3 DNA follows: TGCGCCAGCAGCCAAGAGGCAGGATCTATTACACAAGGCTGCACCTTC. This gives the protein CASSQEAGSITQGCTF.